The following is a TCR beta chain sequence with its context. Assay used: immunoSEQ multiplex PCR; TCRdb lists only in-frame clones, some missing. The sample carries roughly 100,000 clones, around 91% recorded once. V was clipped by 4 bases and J by 0 bases, with 11 bases between them. The CDR3 loop spans 15 amino acids. Germline values: CDR1 SGHRS, CDR2 YFSETQ. This specimen comes from a study of OX40 agonist ivuxolimab in advanced cancers. The genes are TRBV5-1 and TRBJ1-5; a possible D gene is TRBD1 (5 bases). The TCR comes from an adult with an advanced solid tumor such as melanoma, head and neck, liver or kidney cancer. Source: CD4+ or CD8+ T cells sorted from blood, taken in a trial of the OX40 agonist ivuxolimab. As DNA, the CDR3 is TGCGCCAGCAGCCCAGACAGTTATAGCAATCAGCCCCAGCATTTT. Translated: CASSPDSYSNQPQHF. Based on the CDR3 plus reference TRBV5-1 and TRBJ1-5, the full variable domain is KAGVTQTPRYLIKTRGQQVTLSCSPISGHRSVSWYQQTPGQGLQFLFEYFSETQRNKGNFPGRFSGRQFSNSRSEMNVSTLELGDSALYLCASSPDSYSNQPQHFGDGTRLSIL.